This entry features one TCR beta chain sequence. V was cut by 1 base and J by 3 bases, with 12 bases left in between. Germline CDR1 reads LNHNV; CDR2 reads YYDKDF (reference sequence). The CDR3 extends over 15 amino acids. In the original workflow: Reference gene primer amplification yielded estimated nucleated cell counts. TCRdb's table, derived via immunoSEQ multiplex PCR, lists solely in-frame clones and lacks some. That table is the source of V, J and clone size, and D and trimming were worked out from the DNA. The table shows 130,000 to 150,000 clones, with 65% to 90% occurring only once. These data are taken from a study of blood T cell repertoires in COVID-19. Study details: Both acute and convalescent COVID-19 samples were obtained from the United States, Italy and Spain.

The clonotype was recovered from a human donor in a cohort sampled during active COVID-19. The sample taken for sequencing was peripheral blood. The chain joins TRBV15 to TRBJ2-5; no definite D call. The CDR3 DNA is TGTGCCACCAGCAGAGCTTTCCCGGGTGAAGAGACCCAGTACTTC. Its translation is CATSRAFPGEETQYF.